This TCR beta chain derives from a study of blood T cell repertoires in COVID-19. Study overall: Acute-phase and convalescent COVID-19 samples originated in the United States, Italy and Spain. Nucleic acid was either cDNA or gDNA, and it came from T cells, B-cell-depleted T cells, or PBMCs.

As processed by the authors: The assay estimated nucleated cells by amplifying reference gene primers. The repertoire was sequenced with immunoSEQ multiplex PCR; TCRdb's copy has only in-frame clones and lacks some. D and trimming come from the DNA, and the V and J calls and clone size come from that table. Counted here are about 170,000 clones, approximately 84% occurring once; the ten biggest clones make up about 24%. CDR1 is MNHNS and CDR2 is SASEGT in the germline V gene. The length of the CDR3 is 15 residues. Losses at the gene ends were 6 bases for V and 2 bases for J; bases not matched to a gene: 5.

The sequence derives from a woman aged 80 or over with acute or convalescent COVID-19. Material: peripheral blood. The chain uses TRBV6-1 and TRBJ2-1; TRBD1 agrees at 9 bases. The CDR3 DNA is TGTGCCAGCAGAGACCGGGACAGGGCCTACAATGAGCAGTTCTTC. This translates into CASRDRDRAYNEQFF.